This TCR beta chain derives from a study of T cell repertoires in cytomegalovirus infection. Study at large: CMV epitopes used comprised recently identified HLA-C-restricted ones and well-studied HLA-B-restricted ones. Signatures in public TCR beta sequences pointed to both CMV infection and matching HLA type.

CDR3 size: 17 residues. Trimming took 5 bases from V and 0 from J, leaving 17 bases between them. CDR1 SGHVS and CDR2 FNYEAQ come from the germline V gene. The table lists this clonotype with a few counts. Its antigen remains unidentified. Whole-study findings and limits: Across the ex vivo response, the dominant clonotypes were HLA-C-restricted CMV-specific TCR beta clonotypes. The cumulative frequency of public TCR beta families identified carriers of CMV plus the relevant HLA.

TCRdb fed the reads into MiXCR, producing one record per CDR3 protein. The sample includes 750,000 to 950,000 distinct CDR3 sequences, 25% to 35% of them seen just once. The rearrangement links TRBV7-6 to TRBJ2-1; D is unclear. The sample consisted of cultured CD8+ T cells from PBMCs, taken from culture after CMV antigen stimulation. The clonotype comes from a human donor in good health (CMV status not recorded). Some clones in this sample may be carry-over from other donors' samples. CDR3 sequence reads: CASSPQLFLRSYNEQFF. The CDR3 DNA is TGTGCCAGCAGCCCCCAGCTATTTCTGCGCTCCTACAATGAGCAGTTCTTC.